Listed below are T cell receptor beta chains from one sample, sequenced in a study of control samples from healthy donors and cancer patients. The method was immunoSEQ multiplex PCR; TCRdb's version includes in-frame clones alone and lacks a portion of them. Among 110,000 to 150,000 clones listed, 89% were seen once. The material sequenced was blood. The receptors originated from a man aged 25 to 40 in good health. Both conserved end residues are part of each CDR3. Fields, in order: clone size, D gene, V gene, J gene, CDR3 DNA, CDR3 protein. A D gene is named only where the DNA matches it firmly. The size entry is marked missing in some rows and otherwise reads once, few, many or a size class.

>.|TRBD2|TRBV24-1|TRBJ2-1
TGTGCCACCAGTGATATGACTAGCGGGGTAGCCTCCTACAATGAGCAGTTCTTC
CATSDMTSGVASYNEQFF
>.|TRBD1|TRBV5-1|TRBJ1-1
TGCGCCAGCAGCGTGGTTACAGGGGGCCTCACTGAAGCTTTCTTT
CASSVVTGGLTEAFF
>.|.|TRBV9|TRBJ2-7
TGTGCCAGCAGCGTAGATGCTAGCTCCTACGAGCAGTACTTC
CASSVDASSYEQYF
>.|TRBD1|TRBV20-1|TRBJ1-5
TGCAGTGCTAGTACAGGGGGGAAAGGGGATCAGCCCCAGCATTTT
CSASTGGKGDQPQHF
>.|TRBD1|TRBV11-3|TRBJ2-1
TGTGCCAGCAGCCCCCCCGACAGGGAGTACAATGAGCAGTTCTTC
CASSPPDREYNEQFF
>.|.|TRBV9|TRBJ2-5
TGTGCCAGCAGCGTAATGGGGGTAGAGACCCAGTACTTC
CASSVMGVETQYF
>.|.|TRBV7-2|TRBJ2-7
TGTGCCAGCAGCTTTAATGTGGGGGGCACCTACGAGCAGTACTTC
CASSFNVGGTYEQYF
>.|TRBD2|TRBV5-1|TRBJ2-1
TGCGCCAGCAGCGTGACTAGCGGGGAGTACAATGAGCAGTTCTTC
CASSVTSGEYNEQFF
>.|.|TRBV7-2|TRBJ2-5
TGTGCCAGCAGCTTAGGGGCGGTTCAAGAGACCCAGTACTTC
CASSLGAVQETQYF
>once|TRBD1|TRBV7-9|TRBJ2-2
TGTGCCAGCAGCCTGGGACAGGGGGCCGGGGAGCTGTTTTTT
CASSLGQGAGELFF
>.|.|TRBV18|TRBJ1-2
TGTGCCAGCTCACCCAAGTCGGGGGAGATCTATGGCTACACCTTC
CASSPKSGEIYGYTF
>.|.|TRBV28|TRBJ1-1
TGTGCCAGCAGTCCACATCTCCTTTGGGCTATGAACACTGAAGCTTTCTTT
CASSPHLLWAMNTEAFF
>.|.|TRBV21-1|TRBJ2-7
TGTGCCAGCAGCGAACCGACAGGGGGGCATTGCTACGAGCAGTACTTC
CASSEPTGGHCYEQYF
>few|.|TRBV24-1|TRBJ1-2
TGTGCCACCAGTGATTATGAGTATGGCTACACCTTC
CATSDYEYGYTF
>.|.|TRBV19|TRBJ1-1
TGTGCCAGTAAAGTGGGGGCAGTAAACACTGAAGCTTTCTTT
CASKVGAVNTEAFF
>.|TRBD2|TRBV6-2/TRBV6-3|TRBJ2-7
TGTGCCAGCAGCAGTACTAGCGGGGGAGGCTACGAGCAGTACTTC
CASSSTSGGGYEQYF
>.|.|TRBV30|TRBJ1-1
TGTGCCTGGAAGGGCTTTAGGACTGAAGCTTTCTTT
CAWKGFRTEAFF
>.|TRBD1|TRBV6-5|TRBJ2-2
TGTGCCAGCAGTTACCGTGGGACAGGGGTCACCGGGGAGCTGTTTTTT
CASSYRGTGVTGELFF
>few|TRBD1|TRBV13|TRBJ2-7
TGTGCCAGCAGCGCAGGACAGGGAGAGTACGAGCAGTACTTC
CASSAGQGEYEQYF
>.|.|TRBV6-1|TRBJ2-3
TGTGCCAGCAGTGAATTTCCAGGACCTCATACGCAGTATTTT
CASSEFPGPHTQYF
>few|TRBD2|TRBV4-1|TRBJ2-3
TGCGCCAGCAGACCTAGCGGGGACGTAGATACGCAGTATTTT
CASRPSGDVDTQYF
>.|.|TRBV7-9|TRBJ1-4
TGTGCCAGCAGCTTAGGGATCGGGACTGAAAAACTGTTTTTT
CASSLGIGTEKLFF
>.|TRBD2|TRBV23-1|TRBJ2-2
TGCGCCAGCAGTCAAGTATTAGCGGGGGCGCTCACCGGGGAGCTGTTTTTT
CASSQVLAGALTGELFF
>once|.|TRBV5-1|TRBJ2-5
TGCGCCAGCAGCTTGGGGCAGACAGGACAAGAGACCCAGTACTTC
CASSLGQTGQETQYF
>.|TRBD1|TRBV5-4|TRBJ1-1
TGTGCCAGCAGCCTATGGACAGGGGGCACTGAAGCTTTCTTT
CASSLWTGGTEAFF
>.|TRBD2|TRBV11-2|TRBJ2-7
TGTGCCAGCAGCTTTCGTAGCGGGGGACCCGCCTACGAGCAGTACTTC
CASSFRSGGPAYEQYF